These 18 T cell receptor beta chains were all obtained from the same sample, sequenced in a study of Ad26.COV2.S vaccination and SARS-CoV-2 variants. Sample treatment: roughly 19 received Ad26.COV2.S at low or high dose, single or two shots; about five received placebo; per-sample allocation not given. Sample collection was performed on day 63 after the first vaccine or placebo injection. Repertoires were generated with immunoSEQ multiplex PCR, while TCRdb's copy carries only in-frame clones and drops some. This repertoire shows hundreds of thousands of clones, roughly 86% found once; its top ten account for under 4%. The sample in question was peripheral blood, obtained in a trial of Ad26.COV2.S vaccine versus placebo. Every receptor here comes from a person between 18 and 59 years old who received the Ad26.COV2.S COVID-19 vaccine or a placebo.

The V call is TRBV7-2, the J call TRBJ1-2; a weak D match, TRBD1 (5 bases). CDR3 length: 17 residues. Germline-derived CDR1 and CDR2 are SGHTA and FQGNSA. Trimming took 0 bases from V and 5 from J, leaving 19 bases between them. CDR3 protein: CASSLARPRDRLYGYTF. DNA of the CDR3: TGTGCCAGCAGCTTAGCGCGGCCCAGGGATCGGCTTTATGGCTACACCTTC.

This rearrangement joins TRBV9 to TRBJ1-4, with 7 bases matching TRBD1. This CDR3 is built from 16 residues. Germline trimming cut 0 bases from V and 6 bases from J; bases unmatched to any gene: 8. Germline assignment: CDR1 SGDLS and CDR2 YYNGEE. The CDR3 bases are TGTGCCAGCAGCGTAGCCCCGGACAGGCAGGATGAAAAACTGTTTTTT. Protein: CASSVAPDRQDEKLFF.

The CDR3 DNA is TGTGCCAGCAGTGGACAGGGTAGCCCAGATACGCAGTATTTT. It yields the protein CASSGQGSPDTQYF. The V and J genes are TRBV6-4 and TRBJ2-3, with 7 bases aligning to TRBD1. The CDR3 length is 14 residues. The V gene's germline CDR1 is MRHNA and CDR2 SNTAGT. The V gene end was trimmed by 4 bases and the J gene end by 4 bases; junction bases not matched to a gene: 5.

V is TRBV7-6 and J is TRBJ2-2; the match to TRBD2 covers 10 bases. Germline loops: CDR1 SGHVS, CDR2 FNYEAQ. CDR3 length: 18 residues. J was trimmed by 1 base and V by 0 bases; bases with no gene match: 5. The CDR3 coding sequence is TGTGCCAGCAGCTTAGCGCGGGCTAGCGGGAGGAACACCGGGGAGCTGTTTTTT. Translated, it gives CASSLARASGRNTGELFF.

The chain has TRBV7-2 and TRBJ1-5; D call uncertain. Between the trimmed V and J ends, which lost 0 bases and 4 bases, there was a span of 1 base. The CDR3 runs to 12 residues. Germline V gene data show CDR1 as SGHTA and CDR2 as FQGNSA. Written as DNA, the CDR3 is TGTGCCAGCAGCTTAGCGAATCAGCCCCAGCATTTT. It specifies CASSLANQPQHF.

This rearrangement joins TRBV25-1 to TRBJ2-7; D is possibly TRBD1 or TRBD2 (5 bases each). The ends were cut back, 6 bases at V and 0 bases at J, with 9 bases in the middle. The CDR3 has 13 amino acids. The germline V gene has CDR1 MGHDK and CDR2 SYGVNS. The CDR3 sequence: CASRGDNSYEQYF. The CDR3 nucleotides are TGTGCCAGCAGGGGGGATAACTCCTACGAGCAGTACTTC.

The gene calls are TRBV10-3 and TRBJ1-1; TRBD1 aligns across 7 bases. CDR3 size: 13 residues. CDR1 is ENHRY, CDR2 SYGVKD, per germline. J gave up 1 base and V 8 bases, and 4 bases lay outside the gene matches. The chain's CDR3 is CAIGGQQNTEAFF. The CDR3 DNA reads as TGTGCCATCGGGGGACAGCAGAACACTGAAGCTTTCTTT.

The rearrangement links TRBV5-1 to TRBJ2-2; a weak D match, TRBD1 (7 bases). Trimming took 2 bases from V and 0 from J, leaving 11 bases between them. Germline CDR1 SGHRS, CDR2 YFSETQ. This CDR3 region has 16 residues. Here the CDR3 DNA reads TGCGCCAGCAGCTTCGCGGGACAGACGAACACCGGGGAGCTGTTTTTT. Translation: CASSFAGQTNTGELFF.

In its sample, this clone was seen once. The gene calls are TRBV29-1 and TRBJ2-3; 9 nucleotides match TRBD2. V was clipped by 4 bases and J by 4 bases; unmatched bases: 3. Germline assignment: CDR1 SQVTM and CDR2 ANQGSEA. The length of the CDR3 is 13 residues. CDR3 loop: CSVGGGAADTQYF. The CDR3 DNA reads TGCAGCGTTGGCGGGGGGGCCGCAGATACGCAGTATTTT.

The chain is built from TRBV5-6 and TRBJ2-7; TRBD1 might be the D (5 bases). Trimming cost V 4 bases and J 0 bases, with 11 bases left between them. The CDR3 length is 14 residues. Germline CDR1 and CDR2: SGHDT and YYEEEE. The CDR3 nucleotides read TGTGCCAGCAGCCCCCGTAGGGGCTCCTACGAGCAGTACTTC. This gives the protein CASSPRRGSYEQYF.

The CDR3: CASTGQTFSYEQYF. The CDR3 nucleotides read TGTGCCAGCACAGGCCAGACGTTCTCCTACGAGCAGTACTTC. The chain combines TRBV6-5 with TRBJ2-7; D not certain. V was cut by 7 bases and J by 0 bases, with 13 bases left in between. CDR3 size: 14 residues. Germline V gene sequence: CDR1 MNHEY, CDR2 SVGAGI.

The genes are TRBV7-2 and TRBJ1-2, with D unclear. The CDR3 runs to 15 residues. The germline CDR1 and CDR2 sequences are SGHTA and FQGNSA. Trimming removed 5 bases from V and 6 bases from J, with 19 bases in between. CDR3 sequence (DNA): TGTGCCAGCAGCCCCCGTGAAGGGCTCCTCAATGGCTACACCTTC. It codes for CASSPREGLLNGYTF.

The rearrangement uses TRBV15 and TRBJ1-1, with a tentative D call TRBD1 (5 bases). V lost 3 bases and J lost 1, with 9 bases in between. CDR1 and CDR2 (germline): LNHNV, YYDKDF (reference sequence). This CDR3 is 14 amino acids long. CDR3 loop: CATSRRDANTEAFF. For the CDR3, the DNA is TGTGCCACCAGCAGGCGGGACGCGAACACTGAAGCTTTCTTT.

V gene TRBV20-1 combines with J gene TRBJ2-7, with no clear D. The CDR3 length is 11 residues. Per germline, CDR1 DFQATT and CDR2 SNEGSKA (reference sequence). Trimming took off 3 bases at V and 3 bases at J, with 6 bases between the two ends. The CDR3 is CSASVHYEQYF. The CDR3 region has the DNA TGCAGTGCTAGTGTTCACTACGAGCAGTACTTC.

CDR3 coding DNA: TGTGCCAGCAGTTTTCGAGGAGGAGAGACCCAGTACTTC. This translates into CASSFRGGETQYF. The chain combines TRBV12-3 or TRBV12-4 with TRBJ2-5, with D perhaps matching TRBD2 (5 bases). V was cut by 3 bases and J by 4 bases, with 9 bases left in between. The CDR3 extends over 13 amino acids.

V is TRBV28 and J is TRBJ2-7; possible D gene TRBD2, 6 bases. V shed 4 bases and J shed 3 bases, with 10 bases lying between them. Germline CDR1 and CDR2: MDHEN and SYDVKM. The CDR3 runs 13 residues. The CDR3 DNA reads as TGTGCCAGCAGTTACGGGACTTTCTACGAGCAGTACTTC. This sequence encodes CASSYGTFYEQYF. Filled out from reference TRBV28 and TRBJ2-7, the complete variable domain reads DVKVTQSSRYLVKRTGEKVFLECVQDMDHENMFWYRQDPGLGLRLIYFSYDVKMKEKGDIPEGYSVSREKKERFSLILESASTNQTSMYLCASSYGTFYEQYFGPGTRLTVT.

J is TRBJ1-3 and V is TRBV6-1, with a tentative D call TRBD1 (5 bases). Germline V gene lookup returns CDR1 MNHNS and CDR2 SASEGT. The CDR3 has 17 residues. The ends were cut back, 2 bases at V and 2 bases at J, with 16 bases in the middle. CDR3 residues: CASSEQAGQGTGNTIYF. The CDR3 nucleotides are TGTGCCAGCAGTGAACAGGCGGGCCAGGGCACTGGAAACACCATATATTTT.

Worth noting for this clone: Mismatch with germline at one junction end may stem from a read error. The CDR3 DNA sequence: TGTGCCAGCAGCTTATTCACGGCGGGGGGGCAAGCGACCCAGTACTTC. This encodes CASSLFTAGGQATQYF. The genes are TRBV7-2 and TRBJ2-5; 9 bases fit TRBD2. Germline CDR1 reads SGHTA; CDR2 reads FQGNSA. This CDR3 is built from 16 residues.